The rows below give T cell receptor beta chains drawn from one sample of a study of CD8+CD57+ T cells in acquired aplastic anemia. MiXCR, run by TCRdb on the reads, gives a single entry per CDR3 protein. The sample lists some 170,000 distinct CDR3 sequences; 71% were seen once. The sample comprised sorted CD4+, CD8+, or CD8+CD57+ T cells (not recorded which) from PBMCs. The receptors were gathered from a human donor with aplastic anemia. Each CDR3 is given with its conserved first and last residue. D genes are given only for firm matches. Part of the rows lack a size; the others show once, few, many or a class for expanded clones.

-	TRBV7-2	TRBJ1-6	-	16	TGTGCCAGCAGCGGGTCCTCCAGCTCCTATAATTCACCCCTCCACTTT	CASSGSSSSYNSPLHF
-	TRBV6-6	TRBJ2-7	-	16	TGTGCCAGCAGTTACGATTCGGGTAGGGGCTCTGTCGAGCAGTACTTC	CASSYDSGRGSVEQYF
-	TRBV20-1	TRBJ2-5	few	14	TGCAGTGCCGTTATTGGGGATGGCCAAGAGACCCAGTACTTC	CSAVIGDGQETQYF
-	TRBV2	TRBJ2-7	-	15	TGTGCCAGCAGGGCCAACAGGGAGGGGGCCTACGAGCAGTACTTC	CASRANREGAYEQYF
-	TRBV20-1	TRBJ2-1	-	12	TGCAGTGCCCCCCCGGCGGGTTATGAGCAGTTCTTC	CSAPPAGYEQFF
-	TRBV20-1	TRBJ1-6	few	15	TGCAGTGCTAGAGATCTTGGTGCGTATAATTCACCCCTCCACTTT	CSARDLGAYNSPLHF
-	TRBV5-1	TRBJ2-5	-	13	TGCGCCAGCAGCTTAGGACAGATTAGTCCCCAGTACTTC	CASSLGQISPQYF
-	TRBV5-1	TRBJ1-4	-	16	TGCGCCAGCAGCTTGGATTGGAGTTCGGCCCATGAAAAACTGTTTTTT	CASSLDWSSAHEKLFF
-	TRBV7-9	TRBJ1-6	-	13	TGTGCCAGCAGCATGGGGGGGTCCGATCCCCTCCACTTT	CASSMGGSDPLHF
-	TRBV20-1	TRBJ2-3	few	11	TGCAGTGCTAGAGTGGGGGATACGCAGTATTTT	CSARVGDTQYF
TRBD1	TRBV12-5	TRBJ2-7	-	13	TGTGCTAGTGGTGGGGGAAACAGGGGCGAGCAGTACTTC	CASGGGNRGEQYF
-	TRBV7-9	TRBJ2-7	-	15	TGTGCCAGCAGCGAAACGAGACAGCCCTTTTACGAGCAGTACTTC	CASSETRQPFYEQYF
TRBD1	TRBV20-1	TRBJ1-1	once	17	TGCAGTGCTAGAGACCATCCTTGGGCAGGGGGTGACACTGAAGCTTTCTTT	CSARDHPWAGGDTEAFF
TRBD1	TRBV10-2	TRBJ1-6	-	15	TGCGCCAGCAGTTGGGACAGGTCGGTAGGTTCACCCCTCCACTTT	CASSWDRSVGSPLHF
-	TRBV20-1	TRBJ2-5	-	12	TGCAGTGCTGTACTAGAGGAAGAGACCCAGTACTTC	CSAVLEEETQYF
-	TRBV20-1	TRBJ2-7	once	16	TGCAGTGCTAGAGATAATTGGGGGGACAGCTCCTACGAGCAGTACTTC	CSARDNWGDSSYEQYF